Detailed here is one TCR beta chain. The assay was immunoSEQ multiplex PCR, and TCRdb's table has in-frame clones only and misses some. The sample consists of 99,000 or so clones, around nine tenths of them appearing once. Deletions cut 6 bases from V and 0 bases from J, with 5 bases between. Germline CDR1 and CDR2: MDHEN and SYDVKM. The CDR3 has 13 residues. The sample originates from a study of T cell responses to AZD1222 COVID-19 vaccine. The chain combines TRBV28 with TRBJ1-4; tentatively, D is TRBD1 (5 bases). The clonotype was recovered from an adult who received the MenACWY meningococcal vaccine as a control. The specimen was peripheral blood, collected 28 days after the second dose of the MenACWY control vaccine. CDR3 region: CASRTATNEKLFF. Here the CDR3 DNA reads TGTGCCAGCAGGACAGCAACTAATGAAAAACTGTTTTTT.